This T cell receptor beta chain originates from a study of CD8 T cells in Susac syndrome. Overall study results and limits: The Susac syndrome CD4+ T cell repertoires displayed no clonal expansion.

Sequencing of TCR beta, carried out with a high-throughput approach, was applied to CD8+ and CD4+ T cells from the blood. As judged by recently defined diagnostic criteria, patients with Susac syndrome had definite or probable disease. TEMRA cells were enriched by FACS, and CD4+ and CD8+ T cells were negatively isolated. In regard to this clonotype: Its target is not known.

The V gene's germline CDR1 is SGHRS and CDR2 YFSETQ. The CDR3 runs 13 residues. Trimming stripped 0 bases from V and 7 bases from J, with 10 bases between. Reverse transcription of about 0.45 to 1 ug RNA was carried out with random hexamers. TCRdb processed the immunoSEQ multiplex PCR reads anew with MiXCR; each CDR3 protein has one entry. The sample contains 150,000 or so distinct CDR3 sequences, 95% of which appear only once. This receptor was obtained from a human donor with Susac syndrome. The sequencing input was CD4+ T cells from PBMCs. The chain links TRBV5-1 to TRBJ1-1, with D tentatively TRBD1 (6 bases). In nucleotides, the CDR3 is TGCGCCAGCAGCTTGGGGCAGGGGCGTGAAGCTTTCTTT. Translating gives CASSLGQGREAFF.